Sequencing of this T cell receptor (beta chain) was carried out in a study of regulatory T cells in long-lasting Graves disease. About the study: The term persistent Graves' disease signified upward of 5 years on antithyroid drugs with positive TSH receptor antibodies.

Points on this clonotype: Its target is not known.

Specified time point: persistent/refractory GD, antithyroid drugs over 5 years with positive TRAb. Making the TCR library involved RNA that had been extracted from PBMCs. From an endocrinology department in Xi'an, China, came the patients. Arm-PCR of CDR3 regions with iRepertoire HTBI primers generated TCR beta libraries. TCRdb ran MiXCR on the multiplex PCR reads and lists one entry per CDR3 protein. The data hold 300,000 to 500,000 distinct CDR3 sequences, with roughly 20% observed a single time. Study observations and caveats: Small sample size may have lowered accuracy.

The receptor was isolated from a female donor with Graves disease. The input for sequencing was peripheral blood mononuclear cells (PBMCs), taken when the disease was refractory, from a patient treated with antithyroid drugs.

CDR3 residues: CASSESRDSIYGYTF. The CDR3 DNA sequence: TGTGCCAGCAGTGAATCGCGGGACAGTATCTATGGCTACACCTTC. The chain couples TRBV25-1 to TRBJ1-2; 7 bases fit TRBD1. Per germline, CDR1 MGHDK and CDR2 SYGVNS. J gave up 4 bases and V 1 base, and 6 bases lay outside the gene matches. This CDR3 is 15 amino acids long.